This TCR beta chain was identified in a study of T cells in women clearing cervical HPV infection. The repertoire was sequenced with immunoSEQ multiplex PCR; TCRdb's copy has only in-frame clones and lacks some. The sample includes 31,000 or so clones. Trimming took off 3 bases at V and 7 bases at J, with 18 bases between the two ends. Germline V CDR1 and CDR2: KGHSH, LQKENI. The CDR3 is 15 amino acids. In regard to this clone: Read data end 3 residues before the CDR3 end; the end is taken from the germline J gene.

The clonotype comes from a woman aged 18-70 years with a cervical HPV16 infection that either progressed to CIN3+ or cleared (not recorded which). The chain carries TRBV18 and TRBJ1-1; D might be TRBD1 (6 bases). Specimen: blood buffy coat. CDR3 sequence: CASSPESGGRVEAFF. CDR3 DNA, as far as it was read: TGTGCCAGCTCACCGGAAAGCGGGGGGCGCGTTGAA.